This TCR beta chain was observed in a study of cytomegalovirus exposure and HLA in healthy donors. Points from the study as a whole: Using a false discovery rate of 0.05, a later analysis showed that approximately 16,000 TCR beta sequences were associated with HLA alleles.

As regards this clone: Its antigen is still unknown.

PCR primers comprised 60 Vbeta and 13 Jbeta primers. Libraries were prepared by immunoSEQ multiplex PCR; TCRdb keeps only in-frame clonotypes and omits some of them. The sample holds under 90,000 clones, roughly 74% seen once. V was clipped by 4 bases and J by 4 bases, with 14 bases between them. Germline CDR1 reads SGDLS; CDR2 reads YYNGEE. The CDR3 contains 14 residues. This sequence joins TRBV9 and TRBJ2-5; D perhaps matches TRBD2 (5 bases). The sequence came from a man between 40 and 49 years old in good health and CMV-seronegative. Sequencing was performed on PBMCs. CDR3 nucleotide sequence: TGTGCCAGCAGCCCGTATAGCCGGGGAGAGACCCAGTACTTC. It is translated as CASSPYSRGETQYF.